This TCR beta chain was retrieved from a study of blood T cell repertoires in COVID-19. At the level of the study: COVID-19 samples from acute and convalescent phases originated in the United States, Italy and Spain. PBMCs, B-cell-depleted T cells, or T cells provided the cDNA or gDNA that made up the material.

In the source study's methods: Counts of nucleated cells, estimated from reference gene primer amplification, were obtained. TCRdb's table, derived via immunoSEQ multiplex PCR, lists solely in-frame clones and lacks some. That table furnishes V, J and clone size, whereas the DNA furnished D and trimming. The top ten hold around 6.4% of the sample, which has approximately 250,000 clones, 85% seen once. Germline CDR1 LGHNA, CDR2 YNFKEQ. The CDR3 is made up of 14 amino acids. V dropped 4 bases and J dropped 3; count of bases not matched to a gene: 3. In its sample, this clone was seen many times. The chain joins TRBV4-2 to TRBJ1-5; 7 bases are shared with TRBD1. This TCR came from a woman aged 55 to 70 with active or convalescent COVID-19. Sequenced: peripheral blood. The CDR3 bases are TGTGCCAGCAGCCTTGGGACAGCCAATCAGCCCCAGCATTTT. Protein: CASSLGTANQPQHF.